This TCR beta chain came from a study of T cells expressing NK-cell markers. One entry per CDR3 protein, without DNA, is what TCRdb gives after re-calling the 5' RACE reads. The sample's table shows 20,000 to 25,000 distinct CDR3 sequences. Per germline, CDR1 KGHSH and CDR2 LQKENI. The CDR3 contains 14 residues. The specimen sequenced was blood T cells: a sorted CD56 or NKG2C T cell subset, CD4+ or CD8+ T cells, or bulk PBMC T cells (not recorded which). V usage is TRBV18 and J usage is TRBJ2-7; the TCRdb D gene call, TRBD1, has no DNA to confirm it. The receptor was derived from a man aged 18 to 69 in good health. The chain's CDR3 is CASSAGQRGYEQYF.